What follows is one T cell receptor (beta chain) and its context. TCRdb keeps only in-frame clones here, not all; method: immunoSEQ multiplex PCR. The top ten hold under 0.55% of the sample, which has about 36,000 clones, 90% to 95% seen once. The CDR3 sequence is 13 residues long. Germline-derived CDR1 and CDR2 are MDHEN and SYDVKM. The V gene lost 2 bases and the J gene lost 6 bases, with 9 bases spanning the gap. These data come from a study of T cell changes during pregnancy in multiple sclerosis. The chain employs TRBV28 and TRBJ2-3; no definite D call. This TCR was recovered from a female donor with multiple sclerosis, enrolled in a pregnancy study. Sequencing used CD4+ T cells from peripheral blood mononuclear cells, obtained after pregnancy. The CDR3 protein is CASSLEVRDTQYF. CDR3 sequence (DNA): TGTGCCAGCAGTTTAGAGGTCCGGGATACGCAGTATTTT.